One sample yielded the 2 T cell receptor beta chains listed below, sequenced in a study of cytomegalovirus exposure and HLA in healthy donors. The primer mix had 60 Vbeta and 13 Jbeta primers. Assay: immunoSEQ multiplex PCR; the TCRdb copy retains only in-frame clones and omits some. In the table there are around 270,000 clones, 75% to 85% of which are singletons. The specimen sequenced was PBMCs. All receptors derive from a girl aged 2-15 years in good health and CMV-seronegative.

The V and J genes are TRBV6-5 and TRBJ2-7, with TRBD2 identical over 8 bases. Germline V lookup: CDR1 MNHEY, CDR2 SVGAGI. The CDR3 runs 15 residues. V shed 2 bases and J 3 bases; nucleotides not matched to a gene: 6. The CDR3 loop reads CASSYQLAENYEQYF. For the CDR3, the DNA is TGTGCCAGCAGTTACCAACTAGCGGAGAACTACGAGCAGTACTTC.

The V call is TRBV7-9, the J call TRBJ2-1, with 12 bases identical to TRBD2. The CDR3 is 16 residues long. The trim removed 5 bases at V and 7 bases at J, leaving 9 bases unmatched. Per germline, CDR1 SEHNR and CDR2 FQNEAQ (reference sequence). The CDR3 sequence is CASSPPGLAGINEQFF. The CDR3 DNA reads TGTGCCAGCAGCCCGCCAGGACTAGCGGGAATAAATGAGCAGTTCTTC.